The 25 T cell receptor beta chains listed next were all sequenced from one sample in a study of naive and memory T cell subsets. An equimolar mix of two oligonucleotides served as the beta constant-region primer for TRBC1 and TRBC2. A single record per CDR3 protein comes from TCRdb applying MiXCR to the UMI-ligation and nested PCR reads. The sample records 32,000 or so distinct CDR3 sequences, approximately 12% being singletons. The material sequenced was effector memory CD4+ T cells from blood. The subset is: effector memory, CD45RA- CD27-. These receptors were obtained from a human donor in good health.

CDR3 sequence reads: CASSSSGDTQYF. The CDR3 coding sequence is TGTGCCAGCAGTTCATCGGGAGATACGCAGTATTTT. This sequence joins TRBV6-5 and TRBJ2-3; D unclear. Trimming took 4 bases from V and 5 from J, leaving 7 bases between them. CDR3 length: 12 amino acids. Per germline, CDR1 MNHEY and CDR2 SVGAGI.

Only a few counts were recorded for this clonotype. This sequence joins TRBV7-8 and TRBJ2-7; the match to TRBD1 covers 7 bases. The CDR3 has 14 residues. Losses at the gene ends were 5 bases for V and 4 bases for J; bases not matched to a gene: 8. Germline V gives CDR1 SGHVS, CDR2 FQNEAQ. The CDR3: CASSRRQGPYEQYF. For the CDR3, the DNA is TGTGCCAGCAGCCGTAGACAGGGACCATACGAGCAGTACTTC.

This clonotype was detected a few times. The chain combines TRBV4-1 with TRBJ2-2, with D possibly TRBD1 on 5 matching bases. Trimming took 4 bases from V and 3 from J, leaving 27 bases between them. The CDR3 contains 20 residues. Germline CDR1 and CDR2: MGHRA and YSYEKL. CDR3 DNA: TGCGCCAGCAGCCTTAAACGTATACAATCCGAACAGGTCGACACCGGGGAGCTGTTTTTT. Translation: CASSLKRIQSEQVDTGELFF.

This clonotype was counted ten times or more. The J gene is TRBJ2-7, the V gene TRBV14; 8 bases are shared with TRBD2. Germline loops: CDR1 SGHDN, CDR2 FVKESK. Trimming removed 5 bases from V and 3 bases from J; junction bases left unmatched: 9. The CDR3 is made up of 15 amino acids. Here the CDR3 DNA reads TGTGCCAGCAGCAAAATGCTAGCGGGCGACTACGAGCAGTACTTC. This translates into CASSKMLAGDYEQYF.

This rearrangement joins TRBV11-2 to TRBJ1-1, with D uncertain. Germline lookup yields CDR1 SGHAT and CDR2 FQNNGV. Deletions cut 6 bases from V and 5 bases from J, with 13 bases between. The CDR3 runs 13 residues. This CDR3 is CASSHPRTTEAFF. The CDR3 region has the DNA TGTGCCAGCAGTCACCCAAGGACGACTGAAGCTTTCTTT.

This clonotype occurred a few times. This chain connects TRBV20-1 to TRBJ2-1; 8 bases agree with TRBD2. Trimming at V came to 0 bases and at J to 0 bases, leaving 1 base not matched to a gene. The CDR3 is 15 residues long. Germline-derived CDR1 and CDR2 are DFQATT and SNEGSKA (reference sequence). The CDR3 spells CSARDSGNSYNEQFF. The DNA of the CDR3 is TGCAGTGCTAGAGATAGCGGGAACTCCTACAATGAGCAGTTCTTC.

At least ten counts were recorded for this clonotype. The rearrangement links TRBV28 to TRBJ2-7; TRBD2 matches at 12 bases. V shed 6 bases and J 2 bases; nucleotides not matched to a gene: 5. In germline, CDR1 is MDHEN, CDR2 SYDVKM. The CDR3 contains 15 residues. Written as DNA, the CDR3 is TGTGCCAGCAGGCGGCTAGCGGGAGGGGCCTACGAGCAGTACTTC. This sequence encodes CASRRLAGGAYEQYF.

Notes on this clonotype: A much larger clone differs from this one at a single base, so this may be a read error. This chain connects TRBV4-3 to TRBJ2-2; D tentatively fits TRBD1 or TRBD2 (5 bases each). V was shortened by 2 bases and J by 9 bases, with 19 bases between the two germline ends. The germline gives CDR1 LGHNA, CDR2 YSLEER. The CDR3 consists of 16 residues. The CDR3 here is CASSQNPGQGYWELFF. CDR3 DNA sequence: TGCGCCAGCAGCCAAAATCCGGGGCAGGGCTACTGGGAGCTGTTTTTT.

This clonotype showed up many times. CDR3 sequence (DNA): TGTGCCAGCAGTCCCTCGGGGGACTGGGCAACTAATGAAAAACTGTTTTTT. It codes for CASSPSGDWATNEKLFF. The chain links TRBV2 to TRBJ1-4; tentative D call: TRBD1 (5 bases). V lost 5 bases, J lost 0 bases, and 16 bases lay in between. The CDR3 spans 17 residues. Germline CDR1 SNHLY, CDR2 FYNNEI.

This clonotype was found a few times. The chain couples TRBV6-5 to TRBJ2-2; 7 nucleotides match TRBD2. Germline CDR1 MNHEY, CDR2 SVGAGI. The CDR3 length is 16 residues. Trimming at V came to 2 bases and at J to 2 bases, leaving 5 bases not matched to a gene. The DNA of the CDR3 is TGTGCCAGCAGTTACGGGGGGGGGGTTAACACCGGGGAGCTGTTTTTT. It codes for CASSYGGGVNTGELFF.

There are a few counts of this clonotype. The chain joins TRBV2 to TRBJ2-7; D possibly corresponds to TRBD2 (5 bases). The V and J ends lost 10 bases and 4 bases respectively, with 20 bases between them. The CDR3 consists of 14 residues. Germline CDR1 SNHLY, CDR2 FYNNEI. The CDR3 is CATSPTGSLYEQYF. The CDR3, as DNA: TGTGCCACCTCCCCCACTGGGAGTCTGTACGAGCAGTACTTC.

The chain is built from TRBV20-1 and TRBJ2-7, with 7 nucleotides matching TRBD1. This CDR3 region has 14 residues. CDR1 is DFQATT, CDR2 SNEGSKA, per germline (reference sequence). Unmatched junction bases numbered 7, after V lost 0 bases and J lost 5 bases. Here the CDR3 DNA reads TGCAGTGCTAGAGATGCGCGACAGGGAGACGAGCAGTACTTC. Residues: CSARDARQGDEQYF.

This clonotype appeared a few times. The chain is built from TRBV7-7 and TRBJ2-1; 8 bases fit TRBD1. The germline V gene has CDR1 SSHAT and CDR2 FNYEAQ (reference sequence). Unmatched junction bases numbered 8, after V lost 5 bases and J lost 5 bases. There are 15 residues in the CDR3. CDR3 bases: TGTGCCAGCAGCACGAGCGGACAGGGTAACAATGAGCAGTTCTTC. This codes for CASSTSGQGNNEQFF. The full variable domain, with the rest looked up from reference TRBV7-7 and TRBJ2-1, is GAGVSQSPRYKVTKRGQDVTLRCDPISSHATLYWYQQALGQGPEFLTYFNYEAQPDKSGLPSDRFSAERPEGSISTLTIQRTEQRDSAMYRCASSTSGQGNNEQFFGPGTRLTVL.

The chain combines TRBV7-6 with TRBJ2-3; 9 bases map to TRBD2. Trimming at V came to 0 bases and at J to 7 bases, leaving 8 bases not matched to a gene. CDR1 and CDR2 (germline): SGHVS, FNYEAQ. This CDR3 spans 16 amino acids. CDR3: CASSLAELAGGNTQYF. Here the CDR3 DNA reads TGTGCCAGCAGCTTAGCGGAACTAGCGGGTGGAAATACGCAGTATTTT.

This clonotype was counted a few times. CDR3 nucleotide sequence: TGTGCCAGCAGCTTAGCGTGGGTAGCGGGCGAGGATACGCAGTATTTT. It is translated as CASSLAWVAGEDTQYF. The chain uses TRBV7-8 and TRBJ2-3; 7 bases match TRBD2. The CDR3 extends over 16 amino acids. The ends lost 0 bases at V and 6 bases at J; junction bases unmatched: 9. Per germline, CDR1 SGHVS and CDR2 FQNEAQ.

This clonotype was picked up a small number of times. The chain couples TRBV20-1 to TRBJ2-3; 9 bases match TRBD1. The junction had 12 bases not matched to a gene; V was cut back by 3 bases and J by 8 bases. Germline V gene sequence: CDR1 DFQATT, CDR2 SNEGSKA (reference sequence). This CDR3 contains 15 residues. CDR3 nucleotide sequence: TGCAGTGCTAGGATACGGGACAGGGAGGACGCTACGCAGTATTTT. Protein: CSARIRDREDATQYF.

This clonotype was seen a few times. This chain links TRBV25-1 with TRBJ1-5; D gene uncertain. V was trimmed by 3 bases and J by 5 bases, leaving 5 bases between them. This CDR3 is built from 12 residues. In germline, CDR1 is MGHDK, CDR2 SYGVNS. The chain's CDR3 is CASSEGYQPQHF. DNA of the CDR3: TGTGCCAGCAGTGAGGGTTATCAGCCCCAGCATTTT.

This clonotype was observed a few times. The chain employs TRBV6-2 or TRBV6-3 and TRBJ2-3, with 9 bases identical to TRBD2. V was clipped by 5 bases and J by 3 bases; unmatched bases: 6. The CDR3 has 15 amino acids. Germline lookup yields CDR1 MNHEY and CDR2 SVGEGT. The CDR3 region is CASSSGRRGTDTQYF. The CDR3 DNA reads TGTGCCAGCAGTAGCGGGAGGAGAGGGACAGATACGCAGTATTTT.

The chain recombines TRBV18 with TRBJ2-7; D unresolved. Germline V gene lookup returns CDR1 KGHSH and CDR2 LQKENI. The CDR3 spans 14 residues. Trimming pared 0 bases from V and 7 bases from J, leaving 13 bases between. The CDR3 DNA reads TGTGCCAGCTCACCACCTGAGATTAGGTGGGAGCAGTACTTC. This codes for CASSPPEIRWEQYF.

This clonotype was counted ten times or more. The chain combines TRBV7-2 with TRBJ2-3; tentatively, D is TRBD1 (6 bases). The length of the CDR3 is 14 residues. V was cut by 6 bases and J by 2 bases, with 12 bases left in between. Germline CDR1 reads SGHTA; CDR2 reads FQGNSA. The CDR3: CASSLGQSTDTQYF. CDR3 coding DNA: TGTGCCAGCAGTCTCGGACAGTCCACAGATACGCAGTATTTT. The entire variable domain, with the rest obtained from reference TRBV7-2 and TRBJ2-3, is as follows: GAGVSQSPSNKVTEKGKDVELRCDPISGHTALYWYRQSLGQGLEFLIYFQGNSAPDKSGLPSDRFSAERTGGSVSTLTIQRTQQEDSAVYLCASSLGQSTDTQYFGPGTRLTVL.

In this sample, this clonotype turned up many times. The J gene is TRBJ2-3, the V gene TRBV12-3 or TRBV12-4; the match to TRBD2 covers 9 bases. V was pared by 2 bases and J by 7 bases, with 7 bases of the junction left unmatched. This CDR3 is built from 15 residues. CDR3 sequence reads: CASSLWREGLNTQYF. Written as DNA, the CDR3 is TGTGCCAGCAGTTTATGGCGGGAGGGCCTGAATACGCAGTATTTT.

The CDR3 coding sequence is TGTGCCAGCAGTCGAGGGGACAGCTTCCAAGAGACCCAGTACTTC. This gives the protein CASSRGDSFQETQYF. The V call is TRBV6-5, the J call TRBJ2-5, with 7 nucleotides matching TRBD1. The CDR3 is 15 residues long. Per the germline V gene, CDR1 is MNHEY and CDR2 is SVGAGI. J lost 1 base, V lost 5 bases, and 7 bases had no gene match.

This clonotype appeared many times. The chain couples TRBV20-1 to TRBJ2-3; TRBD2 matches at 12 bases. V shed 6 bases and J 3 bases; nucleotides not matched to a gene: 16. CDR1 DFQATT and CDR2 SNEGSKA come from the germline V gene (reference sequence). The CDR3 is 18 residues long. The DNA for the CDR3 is TGCAGTGCCGAACCTCCGGGACTAGCGGGCGGCAGGACAGATACGCAGTATTTT. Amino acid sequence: CSAEPPGLAGGRTDTQYF.

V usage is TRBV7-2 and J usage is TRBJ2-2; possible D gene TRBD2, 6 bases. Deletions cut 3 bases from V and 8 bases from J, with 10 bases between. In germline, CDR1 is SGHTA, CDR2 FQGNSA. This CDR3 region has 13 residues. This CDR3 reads CASSFWSGGELFF. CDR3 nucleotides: TGTGCCAGCAGCTTTTGGAGCGGGGGGGAGCTGTTTTTT.

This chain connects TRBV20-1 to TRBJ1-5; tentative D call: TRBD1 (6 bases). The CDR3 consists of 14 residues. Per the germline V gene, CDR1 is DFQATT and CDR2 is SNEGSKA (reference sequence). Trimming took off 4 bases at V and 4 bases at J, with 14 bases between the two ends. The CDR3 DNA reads TGCAGTGCTAACCCCGGGACAAGTAATCAGCCCCAGCATTTT. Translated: CSANPGTSNQPQHF.